This paragraph covers one TCR beta chain sequence. As yet, its antigen is unknown. These data belong to a study of shared clonotypes between healthy human individuals. Healthy adults negative for HIV, lacking recent acute infections or vaccinations, served as donors. Method: immunoSEQ multiplex PCR; TCRdb's copy keeps in-frame clones and lacks some. The table lists 980,000 or so clones, around 80% of them singletons. This CDR3 is 17 amino acids long. Germline values: CDR1 ENHRY, CDR2 SYGVKD. V was shortened by 4 bases and J by 0 bases, with 16 bases between the two germline ends. Points from the study as a whole: Compared with clonotypes that all four donors shared, non-shared clonotypes had lower generation probabilities. Incomplete sequencing of sorted subsets was indicated by rarefaction despite large depth.

The sequenced sample was memory CD4+ T cells sorted from blood. Stated subset: CD45RA-negative fraction. The V call is TRBV10-3, the J call TRBJ1-3, with TRBD1 as a possible D gene (6 bases). The clonotype was recovered from a man aged 18 to 30 in good health. In DNA form, the CDR3 reads TGTGCCATCAGTGTAGGGGCAGGGGTCAACTCTGGAAACACCATATATTTT. Its translation is CAISVGAGVNSGNTIYF.